The next 25 T cell receptor beta chains were all read from a single sample in a study of cytomegalovirus exposure and HLA in healthy donors. PCR involved 60 Vbeta and 13 Jbeta primers. Assay: immunoSEQ multiplex PCR; the TCRdb copy retains only in-frame clones and omits some. Altogether about 83,000 clones are present, roughly 80% being singletons, with the ten largest covering 1.9%. Sequencing input: PBMCs. The receptors come from a woman aged 25 to 39 in good health and CMV-seronegative.

This chain uses TRBV14 with TRBJ2-1; 11 bases are shared with TRBD2. This CDR3 comprises 17 residues. Trimming removed 6 bases from V and 0 bases from J; junction bases left unmatched: 7. Germline lookup yields CDR1 SGHDN and CDR2 FVKESK. This CDR3 reads CASSGLAGRSSYNEQFF. The CDR3 bases are TGTGCCAGCAGTGGACTAGCGGGCCGGAGCTCCTACAATGAGCAGTTCTTC.

This clone occurred a few times. V gene TRBV27 combines with J gene TRBJ1-6; D is unresolved. The CDR3 sequence is 15 residues long. V was pared by 3 bases and J by 0 bases, with 6 bases between. Germline V CDR1 and CDR2: MNHEY, SMNVEV (reference sequence). The CDR3 region has the DNA TGTGCCAGCAGTTTCGCGAGCTCCTATAATTCACCCCTCCACTTT. The encoded protein is CASSFASSYNSPLHF.

The chain is built from TRBV4-1 and TRBJ2-1, with 11 bases identical to TRBD2. The CDR3 contains 16 residues. Trimming took 3 bases from V and 6 from J; bases not matched to a gene: 7. Germline CDR1 and CDR2: MGHRA and YSYEKL. This CDR3 is CASSHPGTSGANEQFF. CDR3 nucleotide sequence: TGCGCCAGCAGCCATCCCGGGACTAGCGGCGCCAATGAGCAGTTCTTC.

The rearrangement links TRBV11-2 to TRBJ1-2; D is ambiguous. Trimming took 5 bases from V and 2 from J, leaving 12 bases between them. The CDR3 runs to 14 residues. Per germline, CDR1 SGHAT and CDR2 FQNNGV. The CDR3: CASSPFTQNYGYTF. The CDR3 nucleotides are TGTGCCAGCAGCCCTTTTACACAGAACTATGGCTACACCTTC.

This sequence joins TRBV30 and TRBJ2-1; perhaps TRBD2 as D (7 bases). The CDR3 has 17 amino acids. The V end was cut by 5 bases, the J end by 6 bases, with 26 bases between. CDR1 is GTSNPN and CDR2 is SVGIG in the germline V gene (reference sequence). In nucleotides, the CDR3 is TGTGCCTGGGGGAATGGGGCGGGAGCTCCGGGGGCCAATGAGCAGTTCTTC. Translated, it gives CAWGNGAGAPGANEQFF.

The CDR3 bases are TGCGCCAGCAGCCAAGTTCCGTCCAGTGAAGCTTTCTTT. It is translated as CASSQVPSSEAFF. The J gene is TRBJ1-1, the V gene TRBV4-1; D is unresolved. Germline values: CDR1 MGHRA, CDR2 YSYEKL. CDR3 length equals 13 residues. Trimming removed 1 base from V and 7 bases from J, with 10 bases in between.

The chain combines TRBV28 with TRBJ2-5; 13 bases match TRBD2. V shed 5 bases, J shed 5 bases, and the junction held 11 bases outside the gene matches. Germline loops: CDR1 MDHEN, CDR2 SYDVKM. The CDR3 is made up of 17 amino acids. CDR3 nucleotides: TGTGCCAGCAGTCCTCCCGGACTAGCGGGAGATGGTGAGACCCAGTACTTC. Its translation: CASSPPGLAGDGETQYF.

This chain links TRBV5-4 with TRBJ2-3; D is perhaps TRBD1 (6 bases). The germline CDR1 and CDR2 sequences are SGHNT and YYREEE (reference sequence). V was pared by 4 bases and J by 4 bases, with 19 bases between. The CDR3 has 16 amino acids. The CDR3 bases are TGTGCCAGCAGCCTGCGGACAGTACAACCGGCAGATACGCAGTATTTT. Translated: CASSLRTVQPADTQYF.

The chain combines TRBV27 with TRBJ2-7, with TRBD1 identical over 8 bases. With 5 bases clipped from V and 4 bases from J, the junction kept 4 bases outside the gene matches. Germline V gives CDR1 MNHEY, CDR2 SMNVEV (reference sequence). This CDR3 has 13 amino acids. This CDR3 reads CASSPWTGYEQYF. The CDR3 region has the DNA TGTGCCAGCAGTCCATGGACAGGGTACGAGCAGTACTTC.

This rearrangement joins TRBV2 to TRBJ1-2, with a weak D call TRBD1 (5 bases). V was shortened by 8 bases and J by 5 bases, with 18 bases between the two germline ends. The germline gives CDR1 SNHLY, CDR2 FYNNEI. This CDR3 comprises 14 residues. This chain's CDR3 is CASGGEPRTYGYTF. In DNA, the CDR3 is TGTGCCAGCGGGGGGGAGCCCCGGACATATGGCTACACCTTC. The full variable domain, with the rest looked up from reference TRBV2 and TRBJ1-2, is EPEVTQTPSHQVTQMGQEVILRCVPISNHLYFYWYRQILGQKVEFLVSFYNNEISEKSEIFDDQFSVERPDGSNFTLKIRSTKLEDSAMYFCASGGEPRTYGYTFGSGTRLTVV.

There are a few counts of this clone. This rearrangement joins TRBV27 to TRBJ2-7, with D perhaps TRBD2 (5 bases). V gave up 2 bases and J gave up 8 bases, with 10 bases separating them. The germline CDR1 and CDR2 sequences are MNHEY and SMNVEV (reference sequence). The CDR3 is 12 residues long. The CDR3 sequence: CASSLTPGKQYF. DNA of the CDR3: TGTGCCAGCAGTTTAACACCCGGGAAGCAGTACTTC.

This clone has a handful of counts. This rearrangement joins TRBV10-3 to TRBJ2-2, with 7 nucleotides matching TRBD2. V lost 1 base to trimming and J lost 5 bases; unmatched junction nucleotides: 10. The CDR3 totals 17 residues. Per the germline V gene, CDR1 is ENHRY and CDR2 is SYGVKD. Here the CDR3 reads CAISEFSGSGGTGELFF. The CDR3 DNA follows: TGTGCCATCAGTGAGTTTTCAGGGTCCGGGGGGACCGGGGAGCTGTTTTTT.

This clone appeared a single time. The rearrangement uses TRBV7-9 and TRBJ2-5; 7 nucleotides align to TRBD1. The end of the DNA aligns better with TRBJ2-7, so the J call may be wrong. The germline V gene has CDR1 SEHNR and CDR2 FQNEAQ (reference sequence). The CDR3 runs 16 residues. This chain's CDR3 is CASSLALNRGTYEQYF. The CDR3 nucleotides are TGTGCCAGCAGCTTAGCCCTTAACAGGGGAACCTACGAGCAGTACTTC.

V is TRBV6-1 and J is TRBJ1-2, with 7 bases lining up with TRBD1. Germline-derived CDR1 and CDR2 are MNHNS and SASEGT. V was pared by 1 base and J by 0 bases, with 8 bases of the junction left unmatched. The CDR3 is 17 residues long. This chain's CDR3 is CASSEGTGALANYGYTF. The DNA of the CDR3 is TGTGCCAGCAGTGAAGGTACAGGGGCGTTAGCTAACTATGGCTACACCTTC.

The chain joins TRBV28 to TRBJ1-4; 8 nucleotides match TRBD1. The germline gives CDR1 MDHEN, CDR2 SYDVKM. J lost 4 bases, V lost 8 bases, and 9 bases had no gene match. This CDR3 is built from 15 residues. The CDR3: CASGTAGGVNEKLFF. In DNA form, the CDR3 reads TGTGCCAGCGGAACAGCAGGGGGCGTTAATGAAAAACTGTTTTTT.

The V gene is TRBV10-1, the J gene TRBJ2-7; a weak D match, TRBD1 (7 bases). CDR1 is WNHNN and CDR2 is SYGVQD in the germline V gene (reference sequence). This CDR3 region has 14 residues. Between the trimmed V and J ends, which lost 8 bases and 1 base, there was a span of 15 bases. Here the CDR3 DNA reads TGCGCCAGCCACAGGCGGGACAGTTCCTACGAGCAGTACTTC. Translation: CASHRRDSSYEQYF.

The J gene is TRBJ2-3, the V gene TRBV9; weak D call: TRBD2 (6 bases). Germline V CDR1 and CDR2: SGDLS, YYNGEE. CDR3 length: 14 amino acids. V lost 7 bases and J lost 0, with 12 bases in between. In DNA form, the CDR3 reads TGTGCCAGCGGGCTCGGGAGAAGCACAGATACGCAGTATTTT. It translates to CASGLGRSTDTQYF.

V is TRBV5-4 and J is TRBJ2-7; a possible D gene is TRBD2 (5 bases). Germline CDR1 SGHNT, CDR2 YYREEE (reference sequence). There are 15 residues in the CDR3. Trimming stripped 4 bases from V and 2 bases from J, with 16 bases between. The CDR3 region is CASSAERGPTYEQYF. The CDR3 nucleotides read TGTGCCAGCAGCGCCGAACGGGGTCCCACCTACGAGCAGTACTTC.

This clone was picked up one time. The chain couples TRBV7-2 to TRBJ2-1, with a weak D call TRBD2 (6 bases). The CDR3 totals 16 residues. Trimming pared 1 base from V and 8 bases from J, leaving 18 bases between. CDR1 and CDR2 from the germline V gene are SGHTA and FQGNSA. CDR3 nucleotides: TGTGCCAGCAGCTTAGAGGCTAGCGTTATGGGCCATGAGCAGTTCTTC. Translated, it gives CASSLEASVMGHEQFF.

The chain uses TRBV6-1 and TRBJ1-1, with 9 nucleotides matching TRBD1. In germline, CDR1 is MNHNS, CDR2 SASEGT. The CDR3 has 17 residues. Trimming cost V 4 bases and J 2 bases; bases outside gene matches: 11. CDR3 sequence (DNA): TGTGCCAGCAGTGGCGACAGGGGGATCGAAATCAACACTGAAGCTTTCTTT. This gives the protein CASSGDRGIEINTEAFF.

The gene calls are TRBV19 and TRBJ2-7; 7 bases are a match to TRBD2. CDR1 is LNHDA and CDR2 is SQIVND in the germline V gene (reference sequence). The CDR3 has 17 amino acids. V was clipped by 6 bases and J by 3 bases; unmatched bases: 17. The CDR3 is CASSQRPAGTAYYEQYF. The CDR3 coding sequence is TGTGCCAGTAGCCAACGGCCAGCGGGAACGGCATACTACGAGCAGTACTTC.

V is TRBV6-1 and J is TRBJ1-6; TRBD1 matches 10 bases. This CDR3 comprises 14 residues. Germline V gene data show CDR1 as MNHNS and CDR2 as SASEGT. V was clipped by 5 bases and J by 10 bases; unmatched bases: 5. CDR3 loop: CASSFGQGGSPLHF. The CDR3 DNA reads TGTGCCAGCAGTTTTGGACAGGGGGGATCACCCCTCCACTTT.

This rearrangement joins TRBV9 to TRBJ2-5, with 9 bases identical to TRBD2. The J call may be incorrect, as the DNA end agrees better with TRBJ2-7. The CDR3 spans 14 residues. Germline V gene sequence: CDR1 SGDLS, CDR2 YYNGEE. The CDR3 DNA reads as TGTGCCAGCAGCGCGGGACTAGCCCCCGACGAGCAGTACTTC. It translates to CASSAGLAPDEQYF.

The rearrangement links TRBV4-3 to TRBJ2-5, with a possible D match to TRBD2 (5 bases). The germline CDR1 and CDR2 sequences are LGHNA and YSLEER. V shed 0 bases and J shed 5 bases, with 13 bases lying between them. The length of the CDR3 is 15 residues. Here the CDR3 reads CASSQESGAQETQYF. The CDR3, as DNA: TGCGCCAGCAGCCAAGAGAGCGGAGCGCAGGAGACCCAGTACTTC.

This chain uses TRBV6-5 with TRBJ1-4; TRBD1 might be the D (6 bases). V lost 6 bases, J lost 6 bases, and 11 bases lay in between. Germline loops: CDR1 MNHEY, CDR2 SVGAGI. CDR3 length: 13 residues. The DNA for the CDR3 is TGTGCCAGCAGCATAGGGGGGGATGAAAAACTGTTTTTT. It encodes CASSIGGDEKLFF.